This TCR beta chain was sequenced in a study of cytomegalovirus exposure and HLA in healthy donors. On this clone: Antigen: not known.

Study-wide results and caveats: Analyses of presence/absence relied on an assumption of roughly uniform sequencing depth across donors. A later analysis reportedly found fewer N-insertions in an Asian-associated ancestry cluster than the approximately 700-donor mean.

PCR used 60 Vbeta primers and 13 Jbeta primers. Profiling relied on immunoSEQ multiplex PCR, and the TCRdb table lists in-frame clones only, not all of them. The sample includes about 98,000 clones, under 75% seen only once; the top ten take 1.2%. The germline V gene has CDR1 LNHDA and CDR2 SQIVND (reference sequence). This CDR3 is 14 amino acids long. V shed 8 bases, J shed 5 bases, and the junction held 5 bases outside the gene matches. What was sequenced was PBMCs. The chain couples TRBV19 to TRBJ2-5; 13 bases agree with TRBD2. The sequence was collected from a female donor in good health and CMV-seronegative. CDR3 residues: CASRTSGSRETQYF. The CDR3 DNA sequence: TGTGCCAGTCGGACTAGCGGGAGTAGGGAGACCCAGTACTTC.